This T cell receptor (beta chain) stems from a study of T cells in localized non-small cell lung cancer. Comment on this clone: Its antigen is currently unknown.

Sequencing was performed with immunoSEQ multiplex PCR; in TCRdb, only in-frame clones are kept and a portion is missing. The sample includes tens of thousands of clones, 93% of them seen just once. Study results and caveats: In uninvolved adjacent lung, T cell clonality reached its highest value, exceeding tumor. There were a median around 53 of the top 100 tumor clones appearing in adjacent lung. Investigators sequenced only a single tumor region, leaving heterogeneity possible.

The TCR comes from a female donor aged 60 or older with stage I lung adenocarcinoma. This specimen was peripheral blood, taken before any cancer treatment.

CDR3 nucleotides: TGTGCCAGCAGCTCGGGACAGGGCAATCAGCCCCAGCATTTT. Translation: CASSSGQGNQPQHF. This sequence joins TRBV7-9 and TRBJ1-5; 8 bases are a match to TRBD1. The CDR3 has 14 amino acids. Trimming removed 4 bases from V and 2 bases from J; junction bases left unmatched: 1. Germline lookup yields CDR1 SEHNR and CDR2 FQNEAQ (reference sequence).